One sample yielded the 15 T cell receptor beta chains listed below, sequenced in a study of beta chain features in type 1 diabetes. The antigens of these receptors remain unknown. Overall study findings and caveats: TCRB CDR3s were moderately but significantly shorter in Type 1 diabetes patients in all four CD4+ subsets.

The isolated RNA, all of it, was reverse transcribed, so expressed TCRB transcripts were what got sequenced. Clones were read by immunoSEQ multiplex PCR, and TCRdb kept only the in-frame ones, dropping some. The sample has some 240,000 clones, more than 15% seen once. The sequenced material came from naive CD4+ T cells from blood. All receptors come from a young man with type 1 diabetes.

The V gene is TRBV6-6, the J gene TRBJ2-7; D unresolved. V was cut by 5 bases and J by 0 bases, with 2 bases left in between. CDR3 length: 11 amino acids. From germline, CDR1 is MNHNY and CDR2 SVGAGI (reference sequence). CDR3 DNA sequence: TGTGCCAGCAGTCCCTCCTACGAGCAGTACTTC. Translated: CASSPSYEQYF.

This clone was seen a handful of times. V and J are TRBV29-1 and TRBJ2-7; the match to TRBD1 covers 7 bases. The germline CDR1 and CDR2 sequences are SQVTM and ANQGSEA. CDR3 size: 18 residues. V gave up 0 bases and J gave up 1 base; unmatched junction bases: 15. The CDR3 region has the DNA TGCAGCGTTGAAGACAGGGGGATTAGACAGGGAGTATCCTACGAGCAGTACTTC. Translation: CSVEDRGIRQGVSYEQYF.

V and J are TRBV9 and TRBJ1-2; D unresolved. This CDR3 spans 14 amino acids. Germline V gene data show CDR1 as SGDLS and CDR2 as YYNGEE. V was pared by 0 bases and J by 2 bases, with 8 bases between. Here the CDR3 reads CASSVATVNYGYTF. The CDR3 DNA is TGTGCCAGCAGCGTAGCTACGGTGAACTATGGCTACACCTTC.

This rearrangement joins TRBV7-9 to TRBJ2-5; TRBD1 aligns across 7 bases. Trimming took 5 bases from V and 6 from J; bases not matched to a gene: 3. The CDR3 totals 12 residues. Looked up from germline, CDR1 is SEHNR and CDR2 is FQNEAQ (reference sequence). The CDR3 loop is CASSQGVKTQYF. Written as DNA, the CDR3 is TGTGCCAGCAGCCAGGGGGTGAAGACCCAGTACTTC.

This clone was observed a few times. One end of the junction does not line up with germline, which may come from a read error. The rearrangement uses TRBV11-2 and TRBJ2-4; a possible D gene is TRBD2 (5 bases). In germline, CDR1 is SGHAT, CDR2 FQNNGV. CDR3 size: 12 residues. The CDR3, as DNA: TGTGCCAGCAGCTTAGCCGAGGCTAGGAGGTCCTTC. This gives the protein CASSLAEARRSF.

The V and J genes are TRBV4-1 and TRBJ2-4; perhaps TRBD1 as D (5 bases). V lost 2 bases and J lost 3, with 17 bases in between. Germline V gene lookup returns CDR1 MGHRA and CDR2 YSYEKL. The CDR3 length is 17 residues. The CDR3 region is CASSQRRQTLGKNIQYF. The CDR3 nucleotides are TGCGCCAGCAGCCAACGCAGACAGACCCTAGGCAAAAACATTCAGTACTTC.

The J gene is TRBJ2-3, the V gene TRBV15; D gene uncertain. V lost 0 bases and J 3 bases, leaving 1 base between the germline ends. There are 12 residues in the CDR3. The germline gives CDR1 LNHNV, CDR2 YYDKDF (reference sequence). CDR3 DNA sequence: TGTGCCACCAGCAGAGAGACAGATACGCAGTATTTT. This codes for CATSRETDTQYF.

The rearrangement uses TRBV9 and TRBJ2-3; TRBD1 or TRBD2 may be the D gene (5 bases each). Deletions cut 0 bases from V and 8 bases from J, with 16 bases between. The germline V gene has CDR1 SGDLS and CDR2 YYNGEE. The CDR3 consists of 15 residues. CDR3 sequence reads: CASSVEGLATGTQYF. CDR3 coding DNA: TGTGCCAGCAGCGTAGAGGGGCTAGCCACGGGTACGCAGTATTTT.

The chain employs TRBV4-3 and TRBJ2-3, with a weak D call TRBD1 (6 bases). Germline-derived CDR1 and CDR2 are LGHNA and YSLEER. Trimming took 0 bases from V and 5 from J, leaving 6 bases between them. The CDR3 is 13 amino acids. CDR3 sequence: CASSQEGGDTQYF. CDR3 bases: TGCGCCAGCAGCCAAGAAGGGGGAGATACGCAGTATTTT.

In DNA form, the CDR3 reads TGTGCCAGCAGTTTACGGACAGGCTTGAAGCAGTACTTC. It translates to CASSLRTGLKQYF. The chain carries TRBV27 and TRBJ2-7; 7 nucleotides agree with TRBD1. This CDR3 has 13 residues. CDR1 is MNHEY, CDR2 SMNVEV, per germline (reference sequence). V shed 2 bases and J 8 bases; nucleotides not matched to a gene: 6.

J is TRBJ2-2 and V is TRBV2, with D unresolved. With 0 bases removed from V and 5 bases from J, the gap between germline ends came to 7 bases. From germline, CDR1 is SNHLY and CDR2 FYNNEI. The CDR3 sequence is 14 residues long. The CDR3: CASSEAVQTGELFF. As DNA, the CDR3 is TGTGCCAGCAGTGAAGCTGTGCAAACCGGGGAGCTGTTTTTT.

The CDR3 nucleotides are TGTGCCAGCCAGACAGGGGGTCATGGCTACACCTTC. Protein sequence: CASQTGGHGYTF. V is TRBV2 and J is TRBJ1-2; 9 nucleotides match TRBD1. V gave up 8 bases and J gave up 6 bases; unmatched junction bases: 4. This CDR3 is built from 12 residues. CDR1 is SNHLY, CDR2 FYNNEI, per germline. Full variable domain (missing parts from reference TRBV2 and TRBJ1-2): EPEVTQTPSHQVTQMGQEVILRCVPISNHLYFYWYRQILGQKVEFLVSFYNNEISEKSEIFDDQFSVERPDGSNFTLKIRSTKLEDSAMYFCASQTGGHGYTFGSGTRLTVV.

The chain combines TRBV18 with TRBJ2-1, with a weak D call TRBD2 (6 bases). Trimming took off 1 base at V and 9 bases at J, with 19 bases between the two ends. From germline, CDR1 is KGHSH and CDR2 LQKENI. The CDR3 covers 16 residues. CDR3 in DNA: TGTGCCAGCTCACCACTTAGAGGGCAGGCCGGGGGTGAGCAGTTCTTC. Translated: CASSPLRGQAGGEQFF.

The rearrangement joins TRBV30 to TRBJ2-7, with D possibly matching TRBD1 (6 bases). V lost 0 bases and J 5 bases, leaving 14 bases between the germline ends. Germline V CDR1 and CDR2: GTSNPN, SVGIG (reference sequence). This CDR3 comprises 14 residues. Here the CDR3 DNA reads TGTGCCTGGAGTGTAACCAGGGGTCTCAACGAGCAGTACTTC. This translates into CAWSVTRGLNEQYF. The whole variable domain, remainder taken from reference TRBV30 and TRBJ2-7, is SQTIHQWPATLVQPVGSPLSLECTVEGTSNPNLYWYRQAAGRGLQLLFYSVGIGQISSEVPQNLSASRPQDRQFILSSKKLLLSDSGFYLCAWSVTRGLNEQYFGPGTRLTVT.

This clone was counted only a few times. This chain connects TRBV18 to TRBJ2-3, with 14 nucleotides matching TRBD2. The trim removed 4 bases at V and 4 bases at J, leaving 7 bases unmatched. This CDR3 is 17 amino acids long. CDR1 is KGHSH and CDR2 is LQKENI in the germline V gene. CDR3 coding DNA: TGTGCCAGCTCACAGGGGACTAGCGGGAGTGGAGCAGATACGCAGTATTTT. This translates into CASSQGTSGSGADTQYF. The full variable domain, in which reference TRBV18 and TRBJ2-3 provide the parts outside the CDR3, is NAGVMQNPRHLVRRRGQEARLRCSPMKGHSHVYWYRQLPEEGLKFMVYLQKENIIDESGMPKERFSAEFPKEGPSILRIQQVVRGDSAAYFCASSQGTSGSGADTQYFGPGTRLTVL.